These 15 T cell receptor beta chains share one sample of origin, sequenced in a study of PD-L1 blockade in urothelial cancer (dated by TCRdb to 2016 to 2017). Library creation used the immunoSEQ multiplex PCR assay. Imported from immuneACCESS, the table was reduced by TCRdb to in-frame sequences with V and J called. These copies leave out some clones; in studies compared against another copy, an unresolved V gene accounts for under half, and the cause of the remainder is not known. This sample holds roughly 49,000 clones; 70% to 90% were observed only once. The biggest ten clones account for about 7.6% of the sample. The material sequenced was PBMCs, taken around atezolizumab (anti-PD-L1) treatment. The receptors were sampled from a man aged 60 to 69 with urothelial cancer.

This clone occurred once. The chain combines TRBV27 with TRBJ2-5, with D perhaps TRBD2 (5 bases). V lost 1 base and J 2 bases, leaving 14 bases between the germline ends. Germline CDR1 reads MNHEY; CDR2 reads SMNVEV (reference sequence). CDR3 length equals 16 residues. CDR3 nucleotide sequence: TGTGCCAGCAGTTTATGGCGGGCAGGAAAGCAAGAGACCCAGTACTTC. Protein product: CASSLWRAGKQETQYF.

This clone was counted a few times. The rearrangement uses TRBV5-4 and TRBJ2-5, with D perhaps TRBD2 (6 bases). The V and J ends lost 4 bases and 4 bases respectively, with 14 bases between them. Germline CDR1 and CDR2: SGHNT and YYREEE (reference sequence). The CDR3 has 14 residues. CDR3 region: CASSPTRVGETQYF. CDR3 coding DNA: TGTGCCAGCAGCCCGACTAGAGTGGGAGAGACCCAGTACTTC.

Details on this clone: An end of the junction differs from the germline gene, which may be a read error. The chain uses TRBV7-7 and TRBJ2-5; 7 positions agree with TRBD2. The CDR3 runs 16 residues. Germline CDR1 is SSHAT and CDR2 is FNYEAQ (reference sequence). CDR3 sequence reads: CASSSLSSGPGETQYF. CDR3 bases: TGTGCTAGCAGCTCCTTGTCTAGCGGCCCGGGGGAGACCCAGTACTTC.

The chain links TRBV30 to TRBJ2-7; possible D gene TRBD2, 5 bases. V dropped 0 bases and J dropped 1 base, with 7 bases sitting between them. The CDR3 consists of 13 residues. Germline loops: CDR1 GTSNPN, CDR2 SVGIG (reference sequence). DNA of the CDR3: TGTGCCTGGAGTGTCAGAGGGTCCTACGAGCAGTACTTC. Residues: CAWSVRGSYEQYF. The full variable domain, in which reference TRBV30 and TRBJ2-7 provide the parts outside the CDR3, is SQTIHQWPATLVQPVGSPLSLECTVEGTSNPNLYWYRQAAGRGLQLLFYSVGIGQISSEVPQNLSASRPQDRQFILSSKKLLLSDSGFYLCAWSVRGSYEQYFGPGTRLTVT.

This clone was observed a handful of times. This rearrangement joins TRBV9 to TRBJ1-1; D is undetermined. Trimming pared 2 bases from V and 0 bases from J, leaving 17 bases between. This CDR3 has 17 amino acids. Germline values: CDR1 SGDLS, CDR2 YYNGEE. CDR3 DNA: TGTGCCAGCAGCGTGGAGGACTATCCGATCATGAACACTGAAGCTTTCTTT. It is translated as CASSVEDYPIMNTEAFF.

The rearrangement joins TRBV6-1 to TRBJ1-5; TRBD1 agrees at 11 bases. Trimming at V came to 4 bases and at J to 3 bases, leaving 5 bases not matched to a gene. The CDR3 spans 16 residues. The germline V gene has CDR1 MNHNS and CDR2 SASEGT. CDR3 sequence: CASSARTGGDNQPQHF. For the CDR3, the DNA is TGTGCCAGCAGTGCCAGGACAGGGGGCGACAATCAGCCCCAGCATTTT.

The chain carries TRBV7-9 and TRBJ2-7; D is perhaps TRBD1 (5 bases). CDR3 length equals 13 residues. V was cut by 4 bases and J by 2 bases, with 9 bases left in between. CDR1 and CDR2 (germline): SEHNR, FQNEAQ (reference sequence). In DNA form, the CDR3 reads TGTGCCAGCAGCTCGGACACTACCTACGAGCAGTACTTC. Encoded protein: CASSSDTTYEQYF.

This chain joins TRBV7-9 and TRBJ1-4, with D maybe TRBD1 (6 bases). Germline V gene data show CDR1 as SEHNR and CDR2 as FQNEAQ (reference sequence). CDR3 size: 16 residues. Trimming shortened V by 1 base and J by 5 bases, and 14 bases separated the two germline ends. DNA of the CDR3: TGTGCCAGCAGCTTAGTGGGGGCCCGCAGGAATGAAAAACTGTTTTTT. It translates to CASSLVGARRNEKLFF.

The CDR3 here is CASSSPGGGYNEQFF. CDR3 nucleotides: TGTGCCAGTAGCAGCCCAGGGGGCGGCTACAATGAGCAGTTCTTC. The chain couples TRBV19 to TRBJ2-1, with 8 positions matching TRBD1. Germline V lookup: CDR1 LNHDA, CDR2 SQIVND (reference sequence). After removal of 6 bases from V and 3 bases from J, the junction contained 7 bases not matched to a gene. The length of the CDR3 is 15 residues.

In DNA form, the CDR3 reads TGCGCCAGCAGCCGGGGGTGGGGGACTAGCGGGAAAACAGCCTACGAGCAGTACTTC. The encoded protein is CASSRGWGTSGKTAYEQYF. The V call is TRBV4-1, the J call TRBJ2-7; 13 bases match TRBD2. CDR1 and CDR2 (germline): MGHRA, YSYEKL. The CDR3 sequence is 19 residues long. Trimming cost V 4 bases and J 2 bases; bases outside gene matches: 14.

V is TRBV5-1 and J is TRBJ2-7; 10 bases are shared with TRBD1. The CDR3 contains 15 residues. V was clipped by 0 bases and J by 4 bases; unmatched bases: 4. Germline V gene lookup returns CDR1 SGHRS and CDR2 YFSETQ. The CDR3 sequence: CASSLGGQGVYEQYF. The CDR3 nucleotides read TGCGCCAGCAGCTTGGGAGGACAGGGGGTTTACGAGCAGTACTTC.

V is TRBV9 and J is TRBJ1-2; TRBD1 matches 9 bases. With V trimmed by 3 bases and J by 4 bases, 4 bases remained unmatched. In germline, CDR1 is SGDLS, CDR2 YYNGEE. The CDR3 runs to 14 residues. CDR3 protein: CASSAQGATYGYTF. DNA for the CDR3: TGTGCCAGCAGCGCACAGGGGGCAACCTATGGCTACACCTTC. Using reference TRBV9 and TRBJ1-2 for the parts outside the CDR3, the full variable domain is DSGVTQTPKHLITATGQRVTLRCSPRSGDLSVYWYQQSLDQGLQFLIQYYNGEERAKGNILERFSAQQFPDLHSELNLSSLELGDSALYFCASSAQGATYGYTFGSGTRLTVV.

The chain joins TRBV7-2 to TRBJ2-3, with a weak D call TRBD2 (7 bases). Per germline, CDR1 SGHTA and CDR2 FQGNSA. Trimming took off 1 base at V and 1 base at J, with 15 bases between the two ends. CDR3 length equals 17 residues. In DNA form, the CDR3 reads TGTGCCAGCAGCTTAGGAGGGGGGGCAATCGGCACAGATACGCAGTATTTT. It codes for CASSLGGGAIGTDTQYF.

The V call is TRBV2, the J call TRBJ2-6; tentatively, D is TRBD1 (8 bases). Looked up from germline, CDR1 is SNHLY and CDR2 is FYNNEI. The CDR3 contains 18 residues. Trimming cost V 4 bases and J 1 base, with 17 bases left between them. Here the CDR3 reads CASSVGGTGRSGANVLTF. CDR3 coding DNA: TGTGCCAGCAGTGTGGGGGGGACAGGACGGTCTGGGGCCAACGTCCTGACTTTC.

This rearrangement joins TRBV7-9 to TRBJ2-5; 10 positions match TRBD1. The CDR3 consists of 17 residues. Germline CDR1 reads SEHNR; CDR2 reads FQNEAQ (reference sequence). J lost 5 bases, V lost 0 bases, and 9 bases had no gene match. The CDR3 here is CASSLARGTGDKETQYF. The CDR3 DNA reads as TGTGCCAGCAGCTTAGCGAGGGGGACAGGGGATAAGGAGACCCAGTACTTC. The full variable domain, in which reference TRBV7-9 and TRBJ2-5 provide the parts outside the CDR3, is DTGVSQNPRHKITKRGQNVTFRCDPISEHNRLYWYRQTLGQGPEFLTYFQNEAQLEKSRLLSDRFSAERPKGSFSTLEIQRTEQGDSAMYLCASSLARGTGDKETQYFGPGTRLLVL.